A single TCR beta chain is shown here with its context. Measured with immunoSEQ multiplex PCR; TCRdb has only the in-frame clones, and not every one. Of 170,000 or so clones listed, approximately 83% were seen once; the top ten hold approximately 2.9%. These data are taken from a study of cytomegalovirus exposure and HLA in healthy donors. There are 15 residues in the CDR3. V was clipped by 0 bases and J by 2 bases; unmatched bases: 5. Germline V CDR1 and CDR2: SGHDT, YYEEEE. The material sequenced was PBMCs. The source of this sequence is a woman aged 18-29 years in good health and CMV-seropositive. The chain combines TRBV5-6 with TRBJ2-7; 7 bases match TRBD1. In DNA form, the CDR3 reads TGTGCCAGCAGCTTGGCCGGGGACAGTCCCTACGAGCAGTACTTC. Its translation is CASSLAGDSPYEQYF.